This is a list of T cell receptor beta chains from one sample in a study of T cell repertoires in cytomegalovirus infection. A single record per CDR3 protein comes from TCRdb applying MiXCR to the reads. Among around 450,000 distinct CDR3 sequences listed, approximately 11% were seen once. Sequencing input: PBMCs. The receptors stem from a human donor in good health (CMV status not recorded). Some clones in this sample may be carry-over from other donors' samples. The CDR3 runs from the conserved cysteine through the conserved F or W. Fields, in order: clone size, D gene, J gene, V gene, CDR3 protein, CDR3 DNA. A D gene is named only where the DNA matches it firmly. Clone size is shown for a subset of rows, as once, few, many or a class of expanded clone.

abundance: -; d_gene: -; j_gene: TRBJ2-1; v_gene: TRBV12-3/TRBV12-4; CDR3aa: CASSFGEGASNEQFF; CDR3nt: TGTGCCAGCAGTTTTGGCGAGGGCGCGTCCAATGAGCAGTTCTTC
abundance: many; d_gene: TRBD1; j_gene: TRBJ1-2; v_gene: TRBV5-1; CDR3aa: CASSLNGQGRKELANYGYTF; CDR3nt: TGCGCCAGCAGCTTGAATGGACAGGGAAGGAAAGAGTTAGCTAACTATGGCTACACCTTC
abundance: few; d_gene: -; j_gene: TRBJ2-1; v_gene: TRBV10-3; CDR3aa: CAISETMTGAGRDEQFF; CDR3nt: TGTGCCATCAGTGAGACCATGACGGGAGCCGGAAGGGATGAGCAGTTCTTC
abundance: many; d_gene: -; j_gene: TRBJ2-7; v_gene: TRBV7-6; CDR3aa: CASSLGGEAYEQYF; CDR3nt: TGTGCCAGCAGCTTAGGTGGAGAAGCCTACGAGCAGTACTTC
abundance: -; d_gene: -; j_gene: TRBJ1-3; v_gene: TRBV20-1; CDR3aa: CSARVGTGSGNTIYF; CDR3nt: TGCAGTGCTAGGGTGGGGACGGGCTCTGGAAACACCATATATTTT
abundance: few; d_gene: TRBD2; j_gene: TRBJ2-1; v_gene: TRBV20-1; CDR3aa: CSAILAGNNEQFF; CDR3nt: TGCAGTGCTATTTTAGCGGGGAACAATGAGCAGTTCTTC
abundance: many; d_gene: TRBD2; j_gene: TRBJ2-5; v_gene: TRBV5-1; CDR3aa: CASSFWTSGSQETQYF; CDR3nt: TGCGCCAGCAGCTTCTGGACTAGCGGGAGTCAAGAGACCCAGTACTTC
abundance: many; d_gene: -; j_gene: TRBJ2-7; v_gene: TRBV7-6; CDR3aa: CASSPGLGGSYEQYF; CDR3nt: TGTGCCAGCAGCCCGGGCCTAGGCGGTTCCTACGAGCAGTACTTC
abundance: many; d_gene: -; j_gene: TRBJ2-1; v_gene: TRBV11-1; CDR3aa: CASSEGRSSYNEQFF; CDR3nt: TGTGCCAGCAGCGAAGGGAGAAGCTCCTACAATGAGCAGTTCTTC
abundance: -; d_gene: -; j_gene: TRBJ1-4; v_gene: TRBV2; CDR3aa: CASSPPGTPNEKLFF; CDR3nt: TGTGCCAGCAGCCCTCCAGGGACCCCTAATGAAAAACTGTTTTTT
abundance: many; d_gene: TRBD1; j_gene: TRBJ1-6; v_gene: TRBV12-3/TRBV12-4; CDR3aa: CASSSLSDRVHNSPLHF; CDR3nt: TGTGCCAGCAGTTCCCTATCCGACAGGGTTCATAATTCACCCCTCCACTTT
abundance: few; d_gene: -; j_gene: TRBJ2-5; v_gene: TRBV9; CDR3aa: CASSVSVGRQETQYF; CDR3nt: TGTGCCAGCAGCGTTTCCGTGGGGAGACAAGAGACCCAGTACTTC
abundance: few; d_gene: TRBD2; j_gene: TRBJ2-1; v_gene: TRBV24-1; CDR3aa: CATSQGTSGSLQFF; CDR3nt: TGTGCCACCTCCCAGGGGACTAGCGGGAGCCTGCAGTTCTTC
abundance: few; d_gene: -; j_gene: TRBJ1-2; v_gene: TRBV7-2; CDR3aa: CASSLWTTPGYTF; CDR3nt: TGTGCCAGCAGCTTATGGACAACCCCTGGCTACACCTTC
abundance: many; d_gene: -; j_gene: TRBJ1-6; v_gene: TRBV6-5; CDR3aa: CASSRQGNNSPLHF; CDR3nt: TGTGCCAGCAGTCGCCAGGGGAACAATTCACCCCTCCACTTT
abundance: many; d_gene: -; j_gene: TRBJ2-5; v_gene: TRBV30; CDR3aa: CAWSPALRETQYF; CDR3nt: TGTGCCTGGAGTCCGGCACTTCGGGAGACCCAGTACTTC
abundance: many; d_gene: TRBD2; j_gene: TRBJ2-3; v_gene: TRBV7-9; CDR3aa: CASSTASGSTDTQYF; CDR3nt: TGTGCCAGCAGCACCGCTAGCGGGAGCACAGATACGCAGTATTTT
abundance: many; d_gene: TRBD1; j_gene: TRBJ1-5; v_gene: TRBV19; CDR3aa: CASSGRTGTGYQPQHF; CDR3nt: TGTGCCAGTAGTGGCCGGACCGGGACAGGGTATCAGCCCCAGCATTTT
abundance: many; d_gene: -; j_gene: TRBJ2-7; v_gene: TRBV6-1; CDR3aa: CASSLAEISYEQYF; CDR3nt: TGTGCCAGCAGCTTAGCCGAGATCTCCTACGAGCAGTACTTC
abundance: many; d_gene: TRBD1; j_gene: TRBJ1-1; v_gene: TRBV5-5; CDR3aa: CASSNRPETGGGSTEAFF; CDR3nt: TGTGCCAGCAGCAACCGGCCCGAGACAGGGGGGGGAAGCACTGAAGCTTTCTTT
abundance: -; d_gene: -; j_gene: TRBJ2-5; v_gene: TRBV11-2; CDR3aa: CASRNSGRQETQYF; CDR3nt: TGTGCCAGCAGGAATTCGGGGAGGCAAGAGACCCAGTACTTC
abundance: few; d_gene: -; j_gene: TRBJ2-7; v_gene: TRBV3-1; CDR3aa: CASSPTGQILYEQYF; CDR3nt: TGTGCCAGCAGCCCCACAGGCCAGATTCTTTACGAGCAGTACTTC
abundance: few; d_gene: -; j_gene: TRBJ2-1; v_gene: TRBV14; CDR3aa: CASSQPGLQQFF; CDR3nt: TGTGCCAGCAGCCAACCGGGACTTCAGCAGTTCTTC
abundance: many; d_gene: TRBD2; j_gene: TRBJ2-1; v_gene: TRBV7-2; CDR3aa: CASSLSRLAGTNEQFF; CDR3nt: TGTGCCAGCAGCCTCTCCCGACTAGCGGGGACCAATGAGCAGTTCTTC
abundance: few; d_gene: -; j_gene: TRBJ1-2; v_gene: TRBV20-1; CDR3aa: CSAPDGGYTF; CDR3nt: TGCAGTGCGCCGGACGGCGGCTACACCTTC
abundance: -; d_gene: -; j_gene: TRBJ1-4; v_gene: TRBV28; CDR3aa: CASRPRRQAGNEKLFF; CDR3nt: TGTGCCAGCAGGCCCAGGCGACAGGCTGGTAATGAAAAACTGTTTTTT